The next 30 T cell receptor beta chains were all read from a single sample in a study of cytomegalovirus exposure and HLA in healthy donors. The PCR contained 60 Vbeta and 13 Jbeta primers. Repertoires were generated with immunoSEQ multiplex PCR, while TCRdb's copy carries only in-frame clones and drops some. The sample lists some 170,000 clones, about 10% occurring once. The specimen sequenced was PBMCs. These receptors were taken from a young woman in good health and CMV-seropositive.

This clone showed up many times. The chain is built from TRBV6-1 and TRBJ2-4, with TRBD1 matching over 9 bases. V was clipped by 0 bases and J by 0 bases; unmatched bases: 12. This CDR3 is built from 20 residues. Germline assignment: CDR1 MNHNS and CDR2 SASEGT. The CDR3 nucleotides read TGTGCCAGCAGTGAAGCGCGGGACAGGGCGTCTCCGCTAGCCAAAAACATTCAGTACTTC. This gives the protein CASSEARDRASPLAKNIQYF.

This clone was seen just once. This chain joins TRBV6-5 and TRBJ1-2, with a weak D call TRBD1 (5 bases). Trimming cost V 5 bases and J 0 bases, with 10 bases left between them. This CDR3 is 14 amino acids long. CDR1 and CDR2 (germline): MNHEY, SVGAGI. This CDR3 is CASSPYRSNYGYTF. In DNA, the CDR3 is TGTGCCAGCAGTCCTTACAGGTCTAACTATGGCTACACCTTC.

This chain links TRBV4-2 with TRBJ2-2; D is ambiguous. CDR1 LGHNA and CDR2 YNFKEQ come from the germline V gene. V shed 4 bases and J shed 2 bases, with 11 bases lying between them. This CDR3 has 15 amino acids. CDR3 in DNA: TGTGCCAGCAGCCCCACTGTGGGCAACACCGGGGAGCTGTTTTTT. The encoded protein is CASSPTVGNTGELFF.

Points on this clone: Distinct nucleotide sequences in the sample also encode this CDR3. J is TRBJ2-1 and V is TRBV27, with D perhaps TRBD2 (6 bases). CDR3 length: 12 amino acids. Germline V gene lookup returns CDR1 MNHEY and CDR2 SMNVEV (reference sequence). V was cut by 3 bases and J by 8 bases, with 8 bases left in between. CDR3 region: CASSLWGDEQFF. CDR3 DNA sequence: TGTGCCAGCAGTTTGTGGGGGGATGAGCAGTTCTTC.

This chain uses TRBV7-2 with TRBJ2-4; D perhaps matches TRBD2 (6 bases). V lost 4 bases, J lost 0 bases, and 16 bases lay in between. Germline loops: CDR1 SGHTA, CDR2 FQGNSA. The CDR3 has 17 residues. CDR3 region: CASSYHLSGLAKNIQYF. The DNA of the CDR3 is TGTGCCAGCAGCTACCACTTGAGCGGGTTAGCCAAAAACATTCAGTACTTC.

This chain connects TRBV4-2 to TRBJ2-5, with 7 bases matching TRBD1. This CDR3 comprises 17 residues. The germline V gene has CDR1 LGHNA and CDR2 YNFKEQ. The V segment lost 1 base and the J segment 2 bases; nucleotides outside the gene matches: 10. The CDR3 is CASSQVGHGQEQETQYF. The CDR3 DNA reads TGTGCCAGCAGCCAAGTAGGTCACGGACAGGAGCAAGAGACCCAGTACTTC.

In this sample, this clone turned up a few times. The rearrangement joins TRBV14 to TRBJ2-7; 7 bases are shared with TRBD2. The CDR3 is 15 residues long. The V segment lost 1 base and the J segment 3 bases; nucleotides outside the gene matches: 6. Germline assignment: CDR1 SGHDN and CDR2 FVKESK. The CDR3 bases are TGTGCCAGCAGCCAAGTGGTAGCGGGCCTCTACGAGCAGTACTTC. Translating it yields CASSQVVAGLYEQYF. Filled out from reference TRBV14 and TRBJ2-7, the complete variable domain reads EAGVTQFPSHSVIEKGQTVTLRCDPISGHDNLYWYRRVMGKEIKFLLHFVKESKQDESGMPNNRFLAERTGGTYSTLKVQPAELEDSGVYFCASSQVVAGLYEQYFGPGTRLTVT.

The chain couples TRBV11-2 to TRBJ1-2; 7 positions agree with TRBD1. The CDR3 is 14 amino acids. V lost 6 bases, J lost 8 bases, and 12 bases stayed unmatched. Germline V CDR1 and CDR2: SGHAT, FQNNGV. CDR3 nucleotide sequence: TGTGCCAGCAGTCATAGAGAGGGGGCGAGGGGCTACACCTTC. Translating gives CASSHREGARGYTF.

The V gene is TRBV9, the J gene TRBJ2-5; 9 bases align to TRBD2. The trim removed 0 bases at V and 0 bases at J, leaving 6 bases unmatched. Germline values: CDR1 SGDLS, CDR2 YYNGEE. The CDR3 is 17 residues long. The CDR3 region has the DNA TGTGCCAGCAGCGTAGGCGTAGCGGGAGCTTACCAAGAGACCCAGTACTTC. Translated: CASSVGVAGAYQETQYF.

V gene TRBV6-6 combines with J gene TRBJ2-5, with 7 bases lining up with TRBD2. This CDR3 region has 16 residues. CDR1 and CDR2 (germline): MNHNY, SVGAGI (reference sequence). V shed 6 bases, J shed 2 bases, and the junction held 12 bases outside the gene matches. As DNA, the CDR3 is TGTGCCAGCAGCCGCTATCTAGCGGAGGGTCAAGAGACCCAGTACTTC. This sequence encodes CASSRYLAEGQETQYF.

Notes on this clone: One junction end disagrees with the germline gene, perhaps due to a read error. V and J are TRBV9 and TRBJ2-7; TRBD1 matches 11 bases. Germline CDR1 and CDR2: SGDLS and YYNGEE. CDR3 size: 14 residues. This chain's CDR3 is CASSAGQGAYEQCF. CDR3 DNA: TGTGCCAGCAGCGCTGGACAGGGGGCATACGAGCAGTGCTTC.

This clone has more than one count but fewer than ten. The chain joins TRBV5-1 to TRBJ2-7; TRBD1 matches at 8 bases. The junction had 11 bases not matched to a gene; V was cut back by 4 bases and J by 5 bases. Germline assignment: CDR1 SGHRS and CDR2 YFSETQ. The CDR3 is made up of 15 amino acids. Here the CDR3 reads CASSGRTGFSHEQYF. The CDR3 nucleotides read TGCGCCAGCAGCGGAAGGACAGGGTTTAGCCACGAGCAGTACTTC.

This clone was seen a few times. The V gene is TRBV19, the J gene TRBJ1-5, with TRBD1 identical over 9 bases. CDR3 length: 15 residues. Looked up from germline, CDR1 is LNHDA and CDR2 is SQIVND (reference sequence). Trimming at V came to 9 bases and at J to 6 bases, leaving 12 bases not matched to a gene. The CDR3, as DNA: TGTGCCAGCCTGATCACAGGGGGCATGGGTCAGCCCCAGCATTTT. Protein product: CASLITGGMGQPQHF.

J is TRBJ2-5 and V is TRBV7-9, with TRBD2 matching over 12 bases. The CDR3 has 15 amino acids. CDR1 and CDR2 from the germline V gene are SEHNR and FQNEAQ (reference sequence). Trimming at V came to 2 bases and at J to 5 bases, leaving 3 bases not matched to a gene. CDR3 residues: CASSLRLAGDETQYF. CDR3 nucleotide sequence: TGTGCCAGCAGCTTAAGACTAGCGGGAGACGAGACCCAGTACTTC.

A word on this clone: Germline is not matched at one junction end, which may reflect a read error. The rearrangement links TRBV6-1 to TRBJ1-1; possible D gene TRBD1, 6 bases. The CDR3 is 14 residues long. In germline, CDR1 is MNHNS, CDR2 SASEGT. Written as DNA, the CDR3 is TGTGCCAGCGGTGAAAGGGGGATAAGGACTGAAGCTTTCTTT. Amino acids: CASGERGIRTEAFF.

In this sample, this clone turned up a few times. Written as DNA, the CDR3 is TGCGCCAGCAGTGACCCGCGACAGGGACGAAATCAGCCCCAGCATTTT. Translating gives CASSDPRQGRNQPQHF. The chain recombines TRBV10-2 with TRBJ1-5; 7 bases are a match to TRBD1. V shed 3 bases and J 4 bases; nucleotides not matched to a gene: 9. The germline CDR1 and CDR2 sequences are WSHSY and SAAADI. This CDR3 comprises 16 residues.

The chain joins TRBV5-6 to TRBJ1-2, with D possibly TRBD1 on 6 matching bases. V lost 2 bases, J lost 4 bases, and 9 bases lay in between. This CDR3 spans 13 amino acids. Germline CDR1 SGHDT, CDR2 YYEEEE. In DNA form, the CDR3 reads TGTGCCAGCAGCTTTCGGACAGTCTATGGCTACACCTTC. Its translation: CASSFRTVYGYTF.

The chain combines TRBV7-6 with TRBJ1-3; D is undetermined. The CDR3 is 11 amino acids. Germline lookup yields CDR1 SGHVS and CDR2 FNYEAQ. Between the trimmed V and J ends, which lost 8 bases and 4 bases, there was a span of 6 bases. The CDR3 loop is CASSQGNTIYF. As DNA, the CDR3 is TGTGCCAGCTCTCAGGGAAACACCATATATTTT.

This clone showed up just a few times. The chain couples TRBV15 to TRBJ2-7; D is perhaps TRBD1 (6 bases). Germline CDR1 LNHNV, CDR2 YYDKDF (reference sequence). Trimming pared 3 bases from V and 7 bases from J, leaving 16 bases between. The CDR3 runs 14 residues. For the CDR3, the DNA is TGTGCCACCAGCAGGAGATTGGACAGCTCGGAGCAGTACTTC. Protein sequence: CATSRRLDSSEQYF.

The chain links TRBV19 to TRBJ1-1, with 9 bases matching TRBD1. V shed 7 bases, J shed 6 bases, and the junction held 6 bases outside the gene matches. This CDR3 region has 13 residues. Germline CDR1 is LNHDA and CDR2 is SQIVND (reference sequence). This CDR3 reads CASTRDRAPEAFF. In DNA form, the CDR3 reads TGTGCCAGTACGAGGGACAGGGCCCCTGAAGCTTTCTTT.

V gene TRBV19 combines with J gene TRBJ2-1; 13 positions agree with TRBD2. The germline V gene has CDR1 LNHDA and CDR2 SQIVND (reference sequence). The length of the CDR3 is 15 residues. The J segment lost 10 bases and the V segment lost 4 bases, leaving 7 bases of the junction unmatched. For the CDR3, the DNA is TGTGCCAGTAGTAAACTAGCGGGAGGGGGTCGAGAGCAGTTCTTC. It encodes CASSKLAGGGREQFF. Variable domain in full (rest from reference TRBV19 and TRBJ2-1): DGGITQSPKYLFRKEGQNVTLSCEQNLNHDAMYWYRQDPGQGLRLIYYSQIVNDFQKGDIAEGYSVSREKKESFPLTVTSAQKNPTAFYLCASSKLAGGGREQFFGPGTRLTVL.

This clone turned up a few times. CDR3 sequence reads: CSVSSDSRGQPQHF. The DNA of the CDR3 is TGCAGCGTTTCGAGCGACAGTCGGGGGCAGCCCCAGCATTTT. The genes are TRBV29-1 and TRBJ1-5; possible D gene TRBD1, 5 bases. CDR1 and CDR2 from the germline V gene are SQVTM and ANQGSEA. The CDR3 is 14 amino acids. Deletions cut 5 bases from V and 7 bases from J, with 18 bases between. Drawing the rest from reference TRBV29-1 and TRBJ1-5, the complete variable domain is SAVISQKPSRDICQRGTSLTIQCQVDSQVTMMFWYRQQPGQSLTLIATANQGSEATYESGFVIDKFPISRPNLTFSTLTVSNMSPEDSSIYLCSVSSDSRGQPQHFGDGTRLSIL.

The table lists this clone with a few counts. This sequence joins TRBV12-5 and TRBJ2-1; 8 bases fit TRBD2. Trimming took 10 bases from V and 6 from J; bases not matched to a gene: 11. There are 14 residues in the CDR3. The germline CDR1 and CDR2 sequences are LGHNT and FRNRAP. The CDR3 is CATRGGVRVNEQFF. CDR3 DNA sequence: TGTGCTACTCGGGGGGGAGTTAGGGTCAATGAGCAGTTCTTC.

This clone showed up just a few times. Other DNA sequences from this sample encode an identical CDR3 as well. The V and J genes are TRBV7-7 and TRBJ2-7; D remains ambiguous. In germline, CDR1 is SSHAT, CDR2 FNYEAQ (reference sequence). Deletions cut 5 bases from V and 0 bases from J, with 14 bases between. CDR3 length: 15 residues. Written as DNA, the CDR3 is TGTGCCAGCAGCCCCGAGGTCTATGACTCCTACGAGCAGTACTTC. This gives the protein CASSPEVYDSYEQYF.

The chain combines TRBV7-9 with TRBJ1-2; 9 bases match TRBD1. The V and J ends lost 3 bases and 7 bases, in that order; junction bases with no gene match: 6. There are 14 residues in the CDR3. Germline V gene data show CDR1 as SEHNR and CDR2 as FQNEAQ (reference sequence). The CDR3 region has the DNA TGTGCCAGCAGCTTGGACAGGGGCTTTGGTGGCTACACCTTC. This gives the protein CASSLDRGFGGYTF.

The CDR3 spells CASSGDRGRTEAFF. CDR3 sequence (DNA): TGTGCCAGCTCAGGGGACAGGGGGCGCACTGAAGCTTTCTTT. The rearrangement joins TRBV18 to TRBJ1-1, with 12 bases identical to TRBD1. With V trimmed by 5 bases and J by 4 bases, 2 bases remained unmatched. Germline V gene lookup returns CDR1 KGHSH and CDR2 LQKENI. The length of the CDR3 is 14 residues.

The chain employs TRBV28 and TRBJ2-1; 7 bases agree with TRBD2. The germline V gene encodes CDR1 MDHEN and CDR2 SYDVKM. V shed 5 bases and J 2 bases; nucleotides not matched to a gene: 12. CDR3 length: 17 amino acids. CDR3 residues: CASSPLSAGIPYNEQFF. CDR3 DNA: TGTGCCAGCAGTCCGCTTTCAGCGGGAATCCCCTACAATGAGCAGTTCTTC. Full variable domain (remainder filled in from reference TRBV28 and TRBJ2-1): DVKVTQSSRYLVKRTGEKVFLECVQDMDHENMFWYRQDPGLGLRLIYFSYDVKMKEKGDIPEGYSVSREKKERFSLILESASTNQTSMYLCASSPLSAGIPYNEQFFGPGTRLTVL.

This clone was detected only a few times. V gene TRBV15 combines with J gene TRBJ1-4, with TRBD1 identical over 9 bases. The CDR3 runs 15 residues. CDR1 is LNHNV, CDR2 YYDKDF, per germline (reference sequence). Trimming cost V 9 bases and J 4 bases; bases outside gene matches: 9. CDR3 region: CATRKDRGGNEKLFF. In DNA form, the CDR3 reads TGTGCCACTCGGAAGGACAGGGGCGGTAATGAAAAACTGTTTTTT.

This clone was counted between two and nine times. The CDR3 reads CAWGIAYEQYF. In DNA, the CDR3 is TGTGCCTGGGGAATAGCATACGAGCAGTACTTC. The rearrangement links TRBV30 to TRBJ2-7; D is undetermined. V lost 5 bases, J lost 4 bases, and 9 bases lay in between. CDR1 is GTSNPN, CDR2 SVGIG, per germline (reference sequence). This CDR3 contains 11 residues.

This sequence joins TRBV28 and TRBJ2-1, with no clear D. V was cut by 1 base and J by 9 bases, with 7 bases left in between. Germline lookup yields CDR1 MDHEN and CDR2 SYDVKM. The CDR3 covers 12 residues. CDR3 coding DNA: TGTGCCAGCAGTTTATTGGCGGCTGAGCAGTTCTTC. This sequence encodes CASSLLAAEQFF.